The 4 T cell receptor beta chains presented below share a single source sample, sequenced in a study of post-analysis software for immune sequencing data. Study-level findings and limits: Patients showed TRBV5-6, TRBV5-1 and TRBV20-1 among five TRBV segments more frequent than in controls.

No antigen has been identified for these receptors. TCR beta libraries were prepared from cDNA with unique molecular identifiers. MiXCR, run by TCRdb on the PCR reads, gives a single entry per CDR3 protein. The repertoire has roughly 800,000 distinct CDR3 sequences, approximately 57% of them found once; the top ten carry about 4.5%. Sequenced: blood. The receptors stem from a girl aged 5-17 years with multiple sclerosis.

The table lists this clonotype with a few counts. The rearrangement uses TRBV12-3 or TRBV12-4 and TRBJ2-4; 9 bases line up with TRBD2. The DNA end favors TRBJ2-7, so the J call may be wrong. The CDR3 totals 18 residues. Written as DNA, the CDR3 is TGTGCCAGCAGTTTGGCTGGGGGTCGCGGGGGGGAACCTTACGAGCAGTACTTC. The encoded protein is CASSLAGGRGGEPYEQYF.

The chain links TRBV2 to TRBJ1-2; D is unresolved. This CDR3 is built from 13 residues. V was cut by 2 bases and J by 0 bases, with 4 bases left in between. In germline, CDR1 is SNHLY, CDR2 FYNNEI. The CDR3 here is CASSELANYGYTF. CDR3 nucleotide sequence: TGTGCCAGCAGTGAATTGGCTAACTATGGCTACACCTTC.

The chain combines TRBV20-1 with TRBJ2-7, with D hard to call. This CDR3 has 10 amino acids. Germline V lookup: CDR1 DFQATT, CDR2 SNEGSKA (reference sequence). The ends were cut back, 2 bases at V and 7 bases at J, with 6 bases in the middle. The CDR3 DNA sequence: TGCAGTGCTAGAAGGGAAGAGCAGTACTTC. Residues: CSARREEQYF.

This clonotype showed up just once. The chain uses TRBV10-3 and TRBJ1-1, with D possibly being TRBD1 (5 bases). Per the germline V gene, CDR1 is ENHRY and CDR2 is SYGVKD. V lost 0 bases, J lost 3 bases, and 11 bases lay in between. This CDR3 contains 15 residues. CDR3 amino acids: CAISESGRADTEAFF. The CDR3 DNA reads TGTGCCATCAGTGAGTCCGGCAGGGCCGACACTGAAGCTTTCTTT.